This is a list of T cell receptor beta chains from one sample in a study of neurological immune-mediated disorders. TCRdb itself ran the 5' RACE reads through MiXCR, one entry per CDR3 protein. The sample lists approximately 40,000 distinct CDR3 sequences, roughly 21% occurring once. The sample taken for sequencing was PBMCs. The receptors come from a man between 60 and 75 years old with HTLV-1-associated myelopathy (HAM/TSP). The CDR3 runs from the conserved cysteine through the conserved F or W. A D gene is named only where the DNA matches it firmly. Size tells how often a clone was seen (once, few, many) or the class of an expanded clone, and some rows leave it out.

CASSPRTGGLTYEQYF | TGTGCCAGCAGTCCAAGGACAGGGGGCCTTACCTACGAGCAGTACTTC | TRBJ2-7 | TRBD1 | TRBV12-3/TRBV12-4 | few
CASSFYICSARAAGHFSGNTIYF | NA | TRBJ1-3 | NA | TRBV5-1 | once
CASSIDHNEQFF | TGTGCCAGCAGCATCGACCACAATGAGCAGTTCTTC | TRBJ2-1 | NA | TRBV7-6 | many
CSAVLQGGNIQYF | TGCAGTGCCGTGCTACAGGGAGGGAACATTCAGTACTTC | TRBJ2-4 | NA | TRBV20-1 | few
CATSDPRTRLTDTQYF | TGTGCCACCAGTGATCCCCGGACACGACTCACAGATACGCAGTATTTT | TRBJ2-3 | NA | TRBV24-1 | many
CASSLGSGQPQHF | TGTGCCAGCAGCTTAGGCAGTGGCCAGCCCCAGCATTTT | TRBJ1-5 | NA | TRBV7-9 | many
CASSVTLESGGYTF | TGTGCCAGCAGTGTAACCCTGGAGAGTGGGGGCTACACCTTC | TRBJ1-2 | NA | TRBV6-1 | many
CIVEVRTGYPYEQYF | TGCATCGTTGAAGTGCGGACAGGTTACCCCTACGAGCAGTACTTC | TRBJ2-7 | TRBD1 | TRBV29-1 | NA
CASSSRTGGGEQFF | TGTGCCAGCAGCTCCCGGACGGGGGGTGGTGAGCAGTTCTTC | TRBJ2-1 | TRBD2 | TRBV7-9 | many
CASSFRGAVAAVREQFF | TGTGCCAGCAGCTTCCGGGGTGCTGTAGCGGCAGTCCGTGAGCAGTTCTTC | TRBJ2-1 | NA | TRBV7-9 | many
CATSGFYGTGGTGELFF | TGTGCCACCAGTGGCTTCTATGGGACAGGGGGGACCGGGGAGCTGTTTTTT | TRBJ2-2 | TRBD1 | TRBV24-1 | NA
CASVPQGFSYNEQFF | TGTGCCAGCGTACCACAGGGTTTCTCCTACAATGAGCAGTTCTTC | TRBJ2-1 | NA | TRBV6-2/TRBV6-3 | NA
CASSLEGSGSGADTQYF | TGTGCCAGCAGCCTCGAGGGGAGCGGGAGTGGAGCAGATACGCAGTATTTT | TRBJ2-3 | TRBD2 | TRBV3-1 | many
CSASGRGNQPQHF | TGCAGTGCCTCAGGACGGGGGAATCAGCCCCAGCATTTT | TRBJ1-5 | NA | TRBV20-1 | many
CASSGSGRAINEQFF | TGCGCCAGCAGCGGTAGCGGGAGGGCTATTAATGAGCAGTTCTTC | TRBJ2-1 | TRBD2 | TRBV5-1 | many
CSVAKGGVYEQYF | TGCAGCGTTGCGAAGGGGGGTGTATACGAGCAGTACTTC | TRBJ2-7 | NA | TRBV29-1 | once
CSAPSRGRETQYF | TGCAGTGCCCCAAGTCGGGGGCGAGAGACCCAGTACTTC | TRBJ2-5 | NA | TRBV20-1 | many
CASSQDLLAGGANTGELFF | TGCGCCAGCAGCCAAGATTTACTAGCGGGAGGGGCGAACACCGGGGAGCTGTTTTTT | TRBJ2-2 | TRBD2 | TRBV4-1 | NA
CSVGTPGQGEKLFF | TGCAGCGTTGGGACCCCGGGACAGGGTGAAAAACTGTTTTTT | TRBJ1-4 | TRBD1 | TRBV29-1 | many
CASSQDRKGAGGYTF | TGCGCCAGCAGCCAAGATCGGAAAGGGGCCGGAGGCTACACCTTC | TRBJ1-2 | NA | TRBV4-1 | many
CAISEGVNTGELFF | TGTGCCATCAGTGAAGGAGTGAACACCGGGGAGCTGTTTTTT | TRBJ2-2 | NA | TRBV10-3 | many
CASSQAGGYEQYF | TGTGCCAGCAGCCAAGCTGGTGGCTACGAGCAGTACTTC | TRBJ2-7 | NA | TRBV3-1 | many
CSVLGAGYGYTF | TGCAGCGTATTAGGGGCTGGTTATGGCTACACCTTC | TRBJ1-2 | NA | TRBV29-1 | many
CASSTPRGRCHEQYF | TGTGCCAGCAGCACCCCTCGCGGCAGGTGCCACGAACAGTACTTC | TRBJ2-7 | NA | TRBV7-9 | NA
CASSSVRRSEAFF | TGTGCCAGCAGTTCAGTTAGGAGGTCTGAAGCTTTCTTT | TRBJ1-1 | NA | TRBV27 | many
CASSLVASGRGEQYF | TGTGCCAGCAGCTTAGTGGCTAGCGGGAGGGGCGAGCAGTACTTC | TRBJ2-7 | TRBD2 | TRBV7-2 | many
CAIRTSPANTEAFF | TGTGCCATCAGAACCTCCCCAGCGAACACTGAAGCTTTCTTT | TRBJ1-1 | NA | TRBV10-3 | few
CASSQLRYRQNEQFF | TGTGCCAGCAGCCAATTACGGTATCGGCAAAATGAGCAGTTCTTC | TRBJ2-1 | NA | TRBV14 | NA
CASSLGGEDTGELFF | TGTGCCAGCAGCTTAGGGGGGGAGGACACCGGGGAGCTGTTTTTT | TRBJ2-2 | TRBD2 | TRBV7-3 | NA
CASSPDRANEQFF | TGTGCCAGCTCACCGGACAGGGCCAATGAGCAGTTCTTC | TRBJ2-1 | TRBD1 | TRBV18 | many
CASSLHRGRGEAFF | TGCGCCAGCAGCTTGCACAGGGGGCGCGGTGAAGCTTTCTTT | TRBJ1-1 | TRBD1 | TRBV5-1 | many
CASSLRTGAYNEQFF | TGTGCCAGCAGCTTAAGGACAGGGGCGTACAATGAGCAGTTCTTC | TRBJ2-1 | TRBD1 | TRBV7-9 | many
CSVQINSNQPQHF | TGCAGCGTACAAATTAATAGCAATCAGCCCCAGCATTTT | TRBJ1-5 | NA | TRBV29-1 | many
CASSLQGVDQPQHF | TGTGCCAGCAGTCTACAGGGGGTCGATCAGCCCCAGCATTTT | TRBJ1-5 | TRBD1 | TRBV6-5 | NA
CASSHTDTQYF | TGTGCCAGCTCACACACAGATACGCAGTATTTT | TRBJ2-3 | NA | TRBV18 | NA
CATSDIAGGAETQYF | TGTGCCACCAGTGATATAGCGGGAGGAGCCGAGACCCAGTACTTC | TRBJ2-5 | TRBD2 | TRBV24-1 | many
CASSSHSGTGDYGYTF | TGTGCCAGCAGTTCCCACAGTGGGACAGGGGACTATGGCTACACCTTC | TRBJ1-2 | TRBD1 | TRBV6-5 | many